These 28 T cell receptor beta chains were all obtained from the same sample, sequenced in a study of blood T cell repertoires in COVID-19 (TCRdb year 2020). Libraries were prepared through the immunoSEQ multiplex PCR assay. TCRdb's version of the immuneACCESS table is confined to in-frame rearrangements and falls short of the full clone set. An unresolved V gene accounts for under half of the shortfall where checked; the remainder is of unknown origin. Counted in this sample were under 200,000 clones; under 90% of them appeared once. Approximately 8% of the sample comes from the top ten. Sample: PBMCs or T cells enriched from blood (not recorded which). These receptors came from a woman aged 50 to 60 who had recovered from COVID-19.

V and J are TRBV28 and TRBJ2-1, with D perhaps matching TRBD1 (5 bases). This CDR3 is 13 amino acids long. V was cut by 8 bases and J by 0 bases, with 8 bases left in between. CDR1 is MDHEN, CDR2 SYDVKM, per germline. CDR3 nucleotides: TGTGCCAGCTCTACAGGCTCCTACAATGAGCAGTTCTTC. Its translation: CASSTGSYNEQFF. Together with reference TRBV28 and TRBJ2-1, the CDR3 gives the full variable domain: DVKVTQSSRYLVKRTGEKVFLECVQDMDHENMFWYRQDPGLGLRLIYFSYDVKMKEKGDIPEGYSVSREKKERFSLILESASTNQTSMYLCASSTGSYNEQFFGPGTRLTVL.

Only a few counts were recorded for this clone. The rearrangement joins TRBV5-6 to TRBJ1-6, with D perhaps matching TRBD1 (6 bases). Germline values: CDR1 SGHDT, CDR2 YYEEEE. Trimming stripped 6 bases from V and 3 bases from J, with 22 bases between. This CDR3 is built from 18 residues. CDR3 protein: CASKRTETRSYYNSPLHF. The CDR3 nucleotides are TGTGCCAGCAAACGGACAGAGACCCGAAGCTACTATAATTCACCCCTCCACTTT.

The gene calls are TRBV20-1 and TRBJ1-1; D remains unclear. V was clipped by 3 bases and J by 5 bases, with 16 bases between them. The germline V gene has CDR1 DFQATT and CDR2 SNEGSKA (reference sequence). The CDR3 length is 14 residues. CDR3 sequence: CSASEGNGETEAFF. The DNA for the CDR3 is TGCAGTGCTAGTGAGGGCAACGGGGAAACTGAAGCTTTCTTT.

The chain joins TRBV14 to TRBJ2-7; a possible D gene is TRBD1 (5 bases). The CDR3 runs 13 residues. Trimming left V 5 bases short and J 6 bases short, with 14 bases between. Germline lookup yields CDR1 SGHDN and CDR2 FVKESK. As DNA, the CDR3 is TGTGCCAGCAGCGCCGACAGATGGGGCGAGCAGTACTTC. Amino acids: CASSADRWGEQYF.

This sequence joins TRBV4-1 and TRBJ1-1; 9 bases are a match to TRBD1. Trimming cost V 3 bases and J 5 bases; bases outside gene matches: 4. There are 14 residues in the CDR3. The germline V gene encodes CDR1 MGHRA and CDR2 YSYEKL. CDR3 DNA sequence: TGCGCCAGCAGCCATAGACAGGGGGGGACTGAAGCTTTCTTT. It yields the protein CASSHRQGGTEAFF.

The chain recombines TRBV20-1 with TRBJ1-1; D unclear. Germline values: CDR1 DFQATT, CDR2 SNEGSKA (reference sequence). The CDR3 loop spans 12 amino acids. With 3 bases removed from V and 3 bases from J, the gap between germline ends came to 8 bases. CDR3 amino acids: CSASTGYTEAFF. CDR3 bases: TGCAGTGCTAGTACGGGTTACACTGAAGCTTTCTTT.

The chain combines TRBV6-2 or TRBV6-3 with TRBJ2-7; maybe TRBD1 (5 bases). The CDR3 covers 16 residues. V lost 2 bases and J 0 bases, leaving 14 bases between the germline ends. CDR1 MNHEY and CDR2 SVGEGT come from the germline V gene. CDR3 sequence reads: CASSYGLGTGSYEQYF. CDR3 bases: TGTGCCAGCAGTTACGGCTTAGGTACAGGCTCCTACGAGCAGTACTTC.

V usage is TRBV20-1 and J usage is TRBJ2-5; unclear D gene. The ends were cut back, 3 bases at V and 2 bases at J, with 19 bases in the middle. Germline-derived CDR1 and CDR2 are DFQATT and SNEGSKA (reference sequence). The length of the CDR3 is 16 residues. CDR3 sequence: CSASPLKAGLQETQYF. The CDR3 DNA reads TGCAGTGCTAGTCCGTTAAAGGCAGGCCTACAAGAGACCCAGTACTTC.

V and J are TRBV19 and TRBJ2-7; 9 bases fit TRBD2. Trimming cost V 3 bases and J 5 bases; bases outside gene matches: 8. Germline CDR1 LNHDA, CDR2 SQIVND (reference sequence). The CDR3 length is 15 residues. The CDR3 sequence: CASSIALAGQNEQYF. The CDR3 nucleotides are TGTGCCAGTAGTATCGCCCTAGCGGGACAGAACGAGCAGTACTTC.

CDR3 DNA: TGTGCCAGCAGTCTCGGGACAGGGCTGCACGAGCAGTACTTC. Protein: CASSLGTGLHEQYF. The chain has TRBV28 and TRBJ2-7; TRBD1 aligns across 9 bases. The V gene end was trimmed by 5 bases and the J gene end by 5 bases; junction bases not matched to a gene: 7. There are 14 residues in the CDR3. Germline V gene lookup returns CDR1 MDHEN and CDR2 SYDVKM. Combining the CDR3 with reference TRBV28 and TRBJ2-7 gives the whole variable domain DVKVTQSSRYLVKRTGEKVFLECVQDMDHENMFWYRQDPGLGLRLIYFSYDVKMKEKGDIPEGYSVSREKKERFSLILESASTNQTSMYLCASSLGTGLHEQYFGPGTRLTVT.

This clone was counted only a few times. The V gene is TRBV7-2, the J gene TRBJ2-7; 9 bases line up with TRBD1. Unmatched junction bases numbered 7, after V lost 4 bases and J lost 0 bases. Germline V CDR1 and CDR2: SGHTA, FQGNSA. The CDR3 consists of 16 residues. The CDR3 loop is CASSSPGQGYSYEQYF. CDR3 bases: TGTGCCAGCAGCTCCCCGGGACAGGGATACTCCTACGAGCAGTACTTC.

This clone was seen only a few times. The chain is built from TRBV6-5 and TRBJ1-1; D remains ambiguous. With 7 bases removed from V and 8 bases from J, the gap between germline ends came to 11 bases. Germline CDR1 reads MNHEY; CDR2 reads SVGAGI. The length of the CDR3 is 11 residues. In DNA, the CDR3 is TGTGCCAGCATTAGAGCGAACGAAGCTTTCTTT. Translating it yields CASIRANEAFF.

The chain is built from TRBV7-9 and TRBJ1-5; D is possibly TRBD1 (6 bases). The CDR3 consists of 15 residues. V lost 1 base and J 0 bases, leaving 7 bases between the germline ends. CDR1 and CDR2 from the germline V gene are SEHNR and FQNEAQ (reference sequence). The CDR3 region is CASSLGQDSNQPQHF. The CDR3 region has the DNA TGTGCCAGCAGCTTAGGACAGGATAGCAATCAGCCCCAGCATTTT.

The count of this clone is one. J is TRBJ1-2 and V is TRBV18, with D possibly TRBD1 on 5 matching bases. V dropped 2 bases and J dropped 7 bases, with 14 bases sitting between them. Germline CDR1 reads KGHSH; CDR2 reads LQKENI. The CDR3 spans 14 residues. For the CDR3, the DNA is TGTGCCAGCTCACCAAACGGAGGGGCCGGTGGCTACACCTTC. This translates into CASSPNGGAGGYTF.

Only one count was recorded for this clone. This chain links TRBV2 with TRBJ2-1; 13 nucleotides line up with TRBD2. Germline V gene data show CDR1 as SNHLY and CDR2 as FYNNEI. The length of the CDR3 is 16 residues. With 2 bases clipped from V and 4 bases from J, the junction kept 2 bases outside the gene matches. The CDR3 spells CASSEKGLAGYNEQFF. The DNA of the CDR3 is TGTGCCAGCAGTGAAAAGGGACTAGCGGGGTACAATGAGCAGTTCTTC.

The chain employs TRBV11-3 and TRBJ2-7, with 11 bases identical to TRBD2. The J segment lost 2 bases and the V segment lost 10 bases, leaving 16 bases of the junction unmatched. In germline, CDR1 is SGHNT, CDR2 YENEEA. The CDR3 runs to 17 residues. This CDR3 is CATRVKPLAGGPYEQYF. For the CDR3, the DNA is TGTGCCACCCGAGTCAAACCCCTAGCGGGAGGACCCTACGAGCAGTACTTC.

V gene TRBV6-2 or TRBV6-3 combines with J gene TRBJ2-7; D possibly corresponds to TRBD2 (7 bases). The CDR3 runs to 15 residues. With 6 bases removed from V and 6 bases from J, the gap between germline ends came to 21 bases. Germline lookup yields CDR1 MNHEY and CDR2 SVGEGT. CDR3 protein: CASSHIRGGPSEQYF. The CDR3 bases are TGTGCCAGCAGCCATATCCGCGGGGGCCCCTCCGAGCAGTACTTC.

The genes are TRBV19 and TRBJ2-7; the match to TRBD2 covers 14 bases. The germline gives CDR1 LNHDA, CDR2 SQIVND (reference sequence). The trim removed 1 base at V and 2 bases at J, leaving 4 bases unmatched. This CDR3 has 17 amino acids. This CDR3 is CASSIGGTSGSPYEQYF. DNA of the CDR3: TGTGCCAGTAGTATAGGTGGGACTAGCGGGAGTCCCTACGAGCAGTACTTC.

CDR3 nucleotides: TGCGCCAGCAGGGTGGGGAGTAGGACAGATACGCAGTATTTT. This gives the protein CASRVGSRTDTQYF. This rearrangement joins TRBV5-1 to TRBJ2-3, with a weak D call TRBD2 (5 bases). Per the germline V gene, CDR1 is SGHRS and CDR2 is YFSETQ. Trimming stripped 5 bases from V and 3 bases from J, with 13 bases between. This CDR3 has 14 amino acids.

The rearrangement joins TRBV6-1 to TRBJ2-1, with D uncertain. CDR3 length: 15 residues. Trimming stripped 1 base from V and 7 bases from J, with 14 bases between. Germline CDR1 is MNHNS and CDR2 is SASEGT. CDR3 amino acids: CASSEEQPLRNEQFF. CDR3 coding DNA: TGTGCCAGCAGTGAAGAACAGCCCTTGAGAAATGAGCAGTTCTTC.

This clone was seen a few times. The chain has TRBV4-2 and TRBJ1-3, with TRBD1 identical over 12 bases. The germline CDR1 and CDR2 sequences are LGHNA and YNFKEQ. Trimming took 3 bases from V and 3 from J; bases not matched to a gene: 6. The CDR3 contains 17 residues. The CDR3 spells CASSQGTGGVDGNTIYF. The CDR3 nucleotides read TGTGCCAGCAGCCAGGGGACAGGGGGCGTCGATGGAAACACCATATATTTT.

This rearrangement joins TRBV6-5 to TRBJ1-2; D perhaps matches TRBD1 (6 bases). Germline CDR1 reads MNHEY; CDR2 reads SVGAGI. The CDR3 runs 13 residues. Trimming shortened V by 8 bases and J by 7 bases, and 17 bases separated the two germline ends. The chain's CDR3 is CASLLGGAAGYTF. The CDR3 region has the DNA TGTGCCAGCCTCCTAGGGGGGGCGGCTGGCTACACCTTC.

The chain carries TRBV15 and TRBJ1-5; 7 nucleotides align to TRBD1. CDR1 is LNHNV, CDR2 YYDKDF, per germline (reference sequence). V lost 10 bases, J lost 3 bases, and 6 bases stayed unmatched. The CDR3 totals 13 residues. CDR3 sequence reads: CAITDRTNQPQHF. The CDR3 coding sequence is TGTGCCATCACGGACAGGACCAATCAGCCCCAGCATTTT.

The chain recombines TRBV9 with TRBJ1-2, with D possibly TRBD1 on 6 matching bases. The CDR3 consists of 15 residues. CDR1 and CDR2 from the germline V gene are SGDLS and YYNGEE. Trimming cost V 0 bases and J 4 bases, with 13 bases left between them. In nucleotides, the CDR3 is TGTGCCAGCAGCGTAGTGGGGGGGCATGGCTATGGCTACACCTTC. As protein: CASSVVGGHGYGYTF.

This clone occurred a few times. V and J are TRBV7-9 and TRBJ2-4, with TRBD2 as a possible D gene (6 bases). The CDR3 consists of 15 residues. V was trimmed by 4 bases and J by 8 bases, leaving 18 bases between them. In germline, CDR1 is SEHNR, CDR2 FQNEAQ (reference sequence). The chain's CDR3 is CASSSAGPPVYIQYF. CDR3 coding DNA: TGTGCCAGCAGCTCCGCGGGGCCTCCGGTCTACATTCAGTACTTC.

The chain has TRBV5-6 and TRBJ1-6; maybe TRBD1 (5 bases). The CDR3 sequence is 13 residues long. Per germline, CDR1 SGHDT and CDR2 YYEEEE. With 4 bases removed from V and 7 bases from J, the gap between germline ends came to 9 bases. This chain's CDR3 is CASSQGHNSPLHF. DNA of the CDR3: TGTGCCAGCAGCCAAGGACACAATTCACCCCTCCACTTT.

For the CDR3, the DNA is TGTGCCAGCAGTCCCACCCTTGCGGATTTCACAGATACGCAGTATTTT. Its protein is CASSPTLADFTDTQYF. The chain joins TRBV27 to TRBJ2-3, with D unresolved. Germline-derived CDR1 and CDR2 are MNHEY and SMNVEV (reference sequence). V lost 5 bases and J 2 bases, leaving 17 bases between the germline ends. This CDR3 is built from 16 residues.

The chain recombines TRBV6-1 with TRBJ1-2; 7 bases align to TRBD1. The CDR3 runs to 14 residues. V lost 0 bases, J lost 8 bases, and 6 bases stayed unmatched. Germline assignment: CDR1 MNHNS and CDR2 SASEGT. The CDR3 sequence is CASSEARTGRGYTF. CDR3 nucleotide sequence: TGTGCCAGCAGTGAAGCCCGGACAGGCCGAGGCTACACCTTC.